This passage covers 7 T cell receptor beta chains from one sample sequenced in a study of cytomegalovirus exposure and HLA in healthy donors. With 60 Vbeta and 13 Jbeta primers, the PCR was carried out. TCRdb's table, derived via immunoSEQ multiplex PCR, lists solely in-frame clones and lacks some. There are 120,000 or so clones in the sample; about 80% occur only once, and 30% lies in the top ten. The specimen was PBMCs. These receptors came from a man in his fifties or sixties in good health and CMV-seropositive.

J is TRBJ2-7 and V is TRBV7-2; 8 nucleotides match TRBD1. Trimming cost V 1 base and J 3 bases; bases outside gene matches: 2. The CDR3 has 14 residues. Germline V gene sequence: CDR1 SGHTA, CDR2 FQGNSA. The CDR3 here is CASSLEDRGYEQYF. For the CDR3, the DNA is TGTGCCAGCAGCTTAGAAGACAGGGGCTACGAGCAGTACTTC.

The table lists this clone with a few counts. This chain links TRBV25-1 with TRBJ2-2, with TRBD1 matching over 7 bases. Losses at the gene ends were 6 bases for V and 6 bases for J; bases not matched to a gene: 10. This CDR3 contains 15 residues. CDR1 and CDR2 (germline): MGHDK, SYGVNS. CDR3 bases: TGTGCCAGCAGGAGACAGGGTGGAGTCGCCGGGGAGCTGTTTTTT. It translates to CASRRQGGVAGELFF.

V and J are TRBV5-4 and TRBJ1-1; D possibly corresponds to TRBD1 (5 bases). CDR1 and CDR2 from the germline V gene are SGHNT and YYREEE (reference sequence). The V end lost 4 bases, the J end lost 7 bases, and 20 bases lay between the germline ends. This CDR3 is built from 15 residues. CDR3: CASSDHTSGGSEAFF. The CDR3 DNA sequence: TGTGCCAGCAGCGACCACACCTCGGGGGGTAGTGAAGCTTTCTTT.

This clone has just a few counts. The chain joins TRBV15 to TRBJ2-7; no clear D gene. CDR3 size: 14 residues. Germline V lookup: CDR1 LNHNV, CDR2 YYDKDF (reference sequence). V lost 6 bases and J 2 bases, leaving 14 bases between the germline ends. The CDR3, as DNA: TGTGCCACCAGACACACATTACAGCCCTACGAGCAGTACTTC. Amino acid sequence: CATRHTLQPYEQYF.

The CDR3 sequence: CASILGGLAGDTQYF. The CDR3 coding sequence is TGTGCCAGCATACTTGGGGGACTAGCAGGAGATACGCAGTATTTT. This rearrangement joins TRBV5-6 to TRBJ2-3, with TRBD2 matching over 9 bases. The CDR3 spans 15 residues. Germline V CDR1 and CDR2: SGHDT, YYEEEE. V was clipped by 6 bases and J by 5 bases; unmatched bases: 10. Full variable domain (missing parts from reference TRBV5-6 and TRBJ2-3): DAGVTQSPTHLIKTRGQQVTLRCSPKSGHDTVSWYQQALGQGPQFIFQYYEEEERQRGNFPDRFSGHQFPNYSSELNVNALLLGDSALYLCASILGGLAGDTQYFGPGTRLTVL.

The rearrangement joins TRBV4-1 to TRBJ2-3; 14 nucleotides agree with TRBD2. This CDR3 contains 16 residues. Germline loops: CDR1 MGHRA, CDR2 YSYEKL. With 4 bases clipped from V and 5 bases from J, the junction kept 5 bases outside the gene matches. The DNA for the CDR3 is TGCGCCAGCAGCCGAGGACTAGCGGGGGGTGAAGATACGCAGTATTTT. This translates into CASSRGLAGGEDTQYF.

This rearrangement joins TRBV6-5 to TRBJ2-5; a weak D match, TRBD1 (7 bases). CDR3 length: 12 residues. Trimming removed 8 bases from V and 5 bases from J, with 12 bases in between. CDR1 and CDR2 (germline): MNHEY, SVGAGI. CDR3 sequence: CASQQGRETQYF. CDR3 nucleotide sequence: TGTGCCAGCCAACAGGGGAGGGAGACCCAGTACTTC.